This T cell receptor beta chain was sequenced during a study of technical replicates of blood from a handful of donors. This table comes from immunoSEQ multiplex PCR, and its TCRdb copy is limited to in-frame clones, with some not included. Seen here are just over 75,000 clones, 85% to 95% observed once, and the top ten hold over 0.4%. The CDR3 is made up of 14 amino acids. V was cut by 3 bases and J by 1 base, with 10 bases left in between. Germline lookup yields CDR1 SGHNT and CDR2 YENEEA. Sequencing was carried out using T cells isolated from PBMCs. This sequence was found in a human donor in good health. The chain has TRBV11-3 and TRBJ2-7, with D tentatively TRBD2 (6 bases). CDR3 region: CASSLWRESYEQYF. As DNA, the CDR3 is TGTGCCAGCAGCTTGTGGCGGGAATCCTACGAGCAGTACTTC.